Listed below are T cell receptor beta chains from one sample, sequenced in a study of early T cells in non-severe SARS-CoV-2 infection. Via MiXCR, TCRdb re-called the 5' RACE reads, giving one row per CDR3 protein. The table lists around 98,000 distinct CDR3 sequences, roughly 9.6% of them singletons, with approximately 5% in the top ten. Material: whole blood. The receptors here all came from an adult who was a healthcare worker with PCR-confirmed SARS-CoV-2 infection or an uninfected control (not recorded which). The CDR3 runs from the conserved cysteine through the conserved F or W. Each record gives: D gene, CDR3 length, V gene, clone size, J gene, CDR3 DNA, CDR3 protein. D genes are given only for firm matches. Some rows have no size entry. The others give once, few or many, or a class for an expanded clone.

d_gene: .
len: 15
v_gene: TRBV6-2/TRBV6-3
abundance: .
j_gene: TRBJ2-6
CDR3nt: TGTGCCAGCAGTTACAGGGGCCTTAAGGCCAACGTCCTGACTTTC
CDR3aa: CASSYRGLKANVLTF

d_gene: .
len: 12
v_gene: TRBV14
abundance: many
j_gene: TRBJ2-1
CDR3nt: TGTGCCAGCAGCCAAGGGAGGGATGAGCAGTTCTTC
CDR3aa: CASSQGRDEQFF

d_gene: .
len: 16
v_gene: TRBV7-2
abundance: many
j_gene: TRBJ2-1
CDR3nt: TGTGCCAGCAGCCCAGAGGACAGGACGGGGGTCAATGAGCAGTTCTTC
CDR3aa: CASSPEDRTGVNEQFF

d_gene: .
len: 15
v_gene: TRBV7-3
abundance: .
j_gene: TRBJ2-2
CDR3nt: TGTGCCAGCGCACTAGCTCCAGGGAACACCGGGGAGCTGTTTTTT
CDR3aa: CASALAPGNTGELFF

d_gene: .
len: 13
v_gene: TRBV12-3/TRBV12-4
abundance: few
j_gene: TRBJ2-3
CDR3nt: TGTGCCAGCAGTTTGTCGGGGAAAGATACGCAGTATTTT
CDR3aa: CASSLSGKDTQYF

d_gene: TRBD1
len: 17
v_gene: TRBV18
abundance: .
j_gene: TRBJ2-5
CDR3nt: TGTGCCAGCTCACCACTCGGAGTCAGGGGGTTTCAAGAGACCCAGTACTTC
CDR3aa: CASSPLGVRGFQETQYF

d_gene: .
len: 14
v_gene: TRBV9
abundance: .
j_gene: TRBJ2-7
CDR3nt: TGTGCCAGCAGCGTGGGACAATATACCTACGAGCAGTACTTC
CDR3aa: CASSVGQYTYEQYF

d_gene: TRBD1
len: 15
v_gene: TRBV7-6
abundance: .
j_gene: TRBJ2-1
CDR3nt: TGTGCCAGCAGCCAACCGGGACAGGGAGGCAATGAGCAGTTCTTC
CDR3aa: CASSQPGQGGNEQFF

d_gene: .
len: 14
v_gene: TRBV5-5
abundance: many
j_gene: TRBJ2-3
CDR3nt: TGTGCCAGCAGCCCGCGACAGTATACAGATACGCAGTATTTT
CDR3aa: CASSPRQYTDTQYF

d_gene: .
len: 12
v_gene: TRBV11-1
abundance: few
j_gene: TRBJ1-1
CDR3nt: TGTGCCAGCAGCGGGACCCCCGCTAAAGCTTTCTTT
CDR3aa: CASSGTPAKAFF

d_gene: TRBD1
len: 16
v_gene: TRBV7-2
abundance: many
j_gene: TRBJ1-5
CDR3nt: TGTGCCAGCAGCTTAGTTGCGGACAGGGGGCCTCAGCCCCAGCATTTT
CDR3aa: CASSLVADRGPQPQHF

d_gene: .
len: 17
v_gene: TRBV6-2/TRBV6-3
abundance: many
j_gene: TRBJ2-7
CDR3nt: TGTGCCAGCAGTTACTCGACTAGGACAGAGAGCTCCTACGAGCAGTACTTC
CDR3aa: CASSYSTRTESSYEQYF

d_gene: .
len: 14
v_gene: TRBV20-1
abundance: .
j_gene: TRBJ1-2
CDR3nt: TGCAGTGCTAGAGCACAGTTAGCTAACTATGGCTACACCTTC
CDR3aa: CSARAQLANYGYTF

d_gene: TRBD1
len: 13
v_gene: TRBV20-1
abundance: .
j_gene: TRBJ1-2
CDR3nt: TGCAGTGCTTCAGACAGGGTGGGGTATGGCTACACCTTC
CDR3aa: CSASDRVGYGYTF

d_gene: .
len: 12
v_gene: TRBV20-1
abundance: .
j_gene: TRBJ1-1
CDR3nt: TGCAGTGCTAGGGACAGCCCCGGGATAGCTTTCTTT
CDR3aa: CSARDSPGIAFF

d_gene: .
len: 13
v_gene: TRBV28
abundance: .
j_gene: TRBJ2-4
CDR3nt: TGTGCCAGCAGTTTACAGGGTTTAAACATTCAGTACTTC
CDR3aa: CASSLQGLNIQYF

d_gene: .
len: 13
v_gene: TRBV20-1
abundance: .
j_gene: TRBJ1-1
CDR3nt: TGCAGTGCTAGAGATATCATGAACACTGAAGCTTTCTTT
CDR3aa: CSARDIMNTEAFF

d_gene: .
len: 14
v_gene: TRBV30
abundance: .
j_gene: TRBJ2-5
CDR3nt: TGTGCCTGGGGTGCTGTAGGTGGGATGAGGACCCAGTACTTC
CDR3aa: CAWGAVGGMRTQYF

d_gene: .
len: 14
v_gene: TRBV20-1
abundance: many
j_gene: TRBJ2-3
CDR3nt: TGCAGTGTTCCTCCACCCGGACTTCGAGATACGCAGTATTTT
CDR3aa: CSVPPPGLRDTQYF

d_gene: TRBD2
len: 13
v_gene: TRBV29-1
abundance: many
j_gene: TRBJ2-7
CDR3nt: TGCAGCGTTACTAGCGGGGACTCCTACGAGCAGTACTTC
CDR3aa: CSVTSGDSYEQYF

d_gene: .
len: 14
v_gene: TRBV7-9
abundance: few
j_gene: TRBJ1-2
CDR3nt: TGTGCCAGCAGCTTGGACACGACTAACTATGGCTACACCTTC
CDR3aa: CASSLDTTNYGYTF

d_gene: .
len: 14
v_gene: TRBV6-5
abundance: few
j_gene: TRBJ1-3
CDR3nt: TGTGCCAGCAGTTATGACAGCTCTGGAAACACCATATATTTT
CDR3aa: CASSYDSSGNTIYF

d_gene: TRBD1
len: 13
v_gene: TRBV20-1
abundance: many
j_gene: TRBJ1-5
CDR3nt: TGCAGTGCTAGAGTTCAGGGGGGTCAGCCCCAGCATTTT
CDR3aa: CSARVQGGQPQHF

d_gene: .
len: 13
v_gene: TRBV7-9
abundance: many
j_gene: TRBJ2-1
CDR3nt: TGTGCCAGCAGCCTGGACCCTGCCAATGAGCAGTTCTTC
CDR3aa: CASSLDPANEQFF

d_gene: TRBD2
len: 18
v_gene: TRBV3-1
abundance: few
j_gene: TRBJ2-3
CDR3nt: TGTGCCAGCAGCCCCCCGTGGGGACTAGCGGGAGGAGGGAATACGCAGTATTTT
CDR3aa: CASSPPWGLAGGGNTQYF

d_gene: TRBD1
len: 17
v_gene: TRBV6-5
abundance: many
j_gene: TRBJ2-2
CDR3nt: TGTGCCAGCAGTTACCGACCCGGGACAGGGGCAACCGGGGAGCTGTTTTTT
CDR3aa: CASSYRPGTGATGELFF

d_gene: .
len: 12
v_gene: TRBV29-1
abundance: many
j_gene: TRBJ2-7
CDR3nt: TGCAGCGTTGAGGGGGAGTTCTACGAGCAGTACTTC
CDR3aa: CSVEGEFYEQYF

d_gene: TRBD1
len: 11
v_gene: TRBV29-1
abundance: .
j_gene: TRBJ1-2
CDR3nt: TGCAGCGGTGGACAGGGGGACGGCTACACCTTC
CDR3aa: CSGGQGDGYTF

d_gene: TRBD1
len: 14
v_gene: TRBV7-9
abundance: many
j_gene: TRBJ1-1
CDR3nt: TGTGCCAGCAGACAAGGGACAGGCAACACTGAAGCTTTCTTT
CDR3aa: CASRQGTGNTEAFF

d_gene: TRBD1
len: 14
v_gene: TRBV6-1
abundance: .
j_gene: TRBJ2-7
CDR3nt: TGTGCCAGCAGTGGTCACAGGGGGCACAACGAGCAGTACTTC
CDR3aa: CASSGHRGHNEQYF

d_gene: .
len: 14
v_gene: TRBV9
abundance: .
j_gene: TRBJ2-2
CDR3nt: TGTGCCAGCAGCGGAGGCCTTACGGCCGGGGAGCTGTTTTTT
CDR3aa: CASSGGLTAGELFF

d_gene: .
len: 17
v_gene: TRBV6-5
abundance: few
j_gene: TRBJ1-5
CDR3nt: TGTGCCAGCAGTCGTCGATCCCCTTCGCGGAGCAATCAGCCCCAGCATTTT
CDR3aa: CASSRRSPSRSNQPQHF

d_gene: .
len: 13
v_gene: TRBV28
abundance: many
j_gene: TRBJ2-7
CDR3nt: TGTGCCAGCAGTTTTGCAGGGAGCTACGAGCAGTACTTC
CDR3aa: CASSFAGSYEQYF

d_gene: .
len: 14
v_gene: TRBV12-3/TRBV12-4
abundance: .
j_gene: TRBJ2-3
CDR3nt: TGTGCCAGCACCTCCTCTGACAGGCAAGATACGCAGTATTTT
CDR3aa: CASTSSDRQDTQYF

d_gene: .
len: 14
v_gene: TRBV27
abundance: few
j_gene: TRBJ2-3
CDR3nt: TGTGCCAGCAGTTTAGAAGGGGCCACAGATACGCAGTATTTT
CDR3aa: CASSLEGATDTQYF

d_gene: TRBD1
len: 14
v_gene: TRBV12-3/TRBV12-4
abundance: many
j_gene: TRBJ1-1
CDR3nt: TGTGCCAGCAGTGTCCGACAGGGGAACACTGAAGCTTTCTTT
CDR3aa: CASSVRQGNTEAFF

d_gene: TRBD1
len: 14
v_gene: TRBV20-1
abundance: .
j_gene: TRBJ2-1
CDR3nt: TGCAGTGCTAGTGGGGACAGGGACTACAATGAGCAGTTCTTC
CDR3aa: CSASGDRDYNEQFF